This T cell receptor beta chain was identified in a study of blood T cell repertoires in COVID-19. This clone has just one count. The protocol was immunoSEQ multiplex PCR, while the TCRdb copy is restricted to in-frame clones and leaves out a portion. The sample carries some 16,000 clones, around 80% recorded once. Germline V CDR1 and CDR2: SGHDT, YYEEEE. This CDR3 spans 16 amino acids. Trimming took off 0 bases at V and 0 bases at J, with 12 bases between the two ends. This TCR derives from a man aged 55-75 years with acute or convalescent COVID-19. Sequenced: peripheral blood. The chain carries TRBV5-6 and TRBJ1-1, with D hard to call. CDR3 in amino acids: CASSLASGNLNTEAFF. In nucleotides, the CDR3 is TGTGCCAGCAGCTTGGCCAGCGGGAACCTGAACACTGAAGCTTTCTTT. Full variable domain (missing parts from reference TRBV5-6 and TRBJ1-1): DAGVTQSPTHLIKTRGQQVTLRCSPKSGHDTVSWYQQALGQGPQFIFQYYEEEERQRGNFPDRFSGHQFPNYSSELNVNALLLGDSALYLCASSLASGNLNTEAFFGQGTRLTVV.